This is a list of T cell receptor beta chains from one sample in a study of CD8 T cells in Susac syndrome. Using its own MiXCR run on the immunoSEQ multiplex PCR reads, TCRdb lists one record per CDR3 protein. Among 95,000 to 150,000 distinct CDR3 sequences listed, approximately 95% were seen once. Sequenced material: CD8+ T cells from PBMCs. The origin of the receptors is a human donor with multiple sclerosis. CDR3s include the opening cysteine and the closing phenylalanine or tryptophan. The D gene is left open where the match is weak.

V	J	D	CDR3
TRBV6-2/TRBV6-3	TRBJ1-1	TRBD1	CASRKGTAPEAFF
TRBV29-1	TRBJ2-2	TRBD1	CSVEGYDRGVRGELFF
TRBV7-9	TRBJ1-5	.	CARFLAGVRQPQHF
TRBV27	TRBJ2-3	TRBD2	CASRSSVAGGAHTQYF
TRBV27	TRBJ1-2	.	CASSYSRDYGYTF
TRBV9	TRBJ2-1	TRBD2	CASSAPSGAEQFF
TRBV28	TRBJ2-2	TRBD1	CASSLPPRGRGELFF
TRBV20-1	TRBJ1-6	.	CSARTRGEIHNSPLHF
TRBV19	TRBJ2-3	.	CASTSRARTDTQYF
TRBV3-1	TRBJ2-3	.	CASSQERGPGRSTDTQYF
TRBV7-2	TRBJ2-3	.	CASSLDPLGGTDTQYF
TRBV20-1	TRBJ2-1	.	CSARDLSGVYNEQFF
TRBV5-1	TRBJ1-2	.	CASRKGPDSQSYGYTF
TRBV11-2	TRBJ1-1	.	CASSPGRGAAEAFF
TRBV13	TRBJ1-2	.	CASSLGREGPLGYTF
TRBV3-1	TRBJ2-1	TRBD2	CASSQGFSGRVLSEQFF
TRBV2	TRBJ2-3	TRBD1	CASPGGPTSTDTQYF
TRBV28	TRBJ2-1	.	CASSLSRGQGGYNEQFF
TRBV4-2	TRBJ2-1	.	CASRERVSSYNEQFF
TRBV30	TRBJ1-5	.	CAWSFGIGNQPQHF
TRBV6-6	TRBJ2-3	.	CATGPSTDTQYF
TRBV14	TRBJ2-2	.	CASSVVGGGTGELFF
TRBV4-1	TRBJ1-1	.	CASSLRDNKRDTEAFF
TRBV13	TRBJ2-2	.	CASSFVDTGELFF
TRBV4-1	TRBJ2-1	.	CASSQGGREQFF
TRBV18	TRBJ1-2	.	CASSPGRTPYGYTF
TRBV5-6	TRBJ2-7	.	CASSLGPTYEQYF
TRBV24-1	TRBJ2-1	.	CATSVGSSYNEQFF
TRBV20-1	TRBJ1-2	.	CSATDSQNYGYTF
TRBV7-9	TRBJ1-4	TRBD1	CASSLQGDGGKLFF
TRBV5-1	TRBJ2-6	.	CASSLGTVDASGANVLTF
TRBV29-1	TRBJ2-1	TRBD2	CSVDGEREKRFRVEQFF
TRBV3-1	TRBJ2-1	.	CASSPDRIISYNEQFF
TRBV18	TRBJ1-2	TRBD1	CASSPRDRDFNYGYTF
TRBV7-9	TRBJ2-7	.	CASSPQGSEQYF
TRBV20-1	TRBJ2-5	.	CSARESFETQYF
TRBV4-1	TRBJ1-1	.	CASSHTIDRNTEAFF
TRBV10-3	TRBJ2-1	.	CAISEQSHNEQFF
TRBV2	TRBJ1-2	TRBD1	CASSPPGQAPHYTF
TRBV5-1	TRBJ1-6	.	CASSLVQDGGAPLHF
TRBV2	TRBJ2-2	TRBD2	CASSELEREGPTGELFF
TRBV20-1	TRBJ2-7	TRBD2	CSARDSTGGAYEQYF
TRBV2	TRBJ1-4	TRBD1	CASSQGQGRTTNEKLFF
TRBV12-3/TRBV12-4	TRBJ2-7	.	CASSPLMGGYEQYF
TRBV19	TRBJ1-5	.	CASSPSVYSNQPQHF
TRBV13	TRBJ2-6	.	CASSLEWAGANVLTF
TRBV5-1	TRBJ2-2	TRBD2	CASSLGLAGTGELFF
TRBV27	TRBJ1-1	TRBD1	CASSRQGMNTEAFF
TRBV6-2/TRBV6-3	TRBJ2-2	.	CASSYTLHNGELFF
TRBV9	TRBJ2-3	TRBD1	CASSSGTGGSDTQYF
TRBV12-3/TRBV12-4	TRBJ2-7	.	CASSLWPYEQYF
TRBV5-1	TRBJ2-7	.	CASSLASHPHYEQYF
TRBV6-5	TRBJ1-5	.	CDSSYSLGSTQHF
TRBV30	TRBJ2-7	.	CAWSAGGYHEQYF
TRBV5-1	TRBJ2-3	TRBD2	CASSTTRGTGIGTSGRPDTQYF
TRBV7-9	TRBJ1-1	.	CASSPGQNTEAFF
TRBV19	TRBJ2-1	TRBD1	CASSIRDRTPDEQFF
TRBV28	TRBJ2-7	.	CASSLAHRRHEQYF
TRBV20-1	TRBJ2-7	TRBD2	CSARIGPGLALEQYF
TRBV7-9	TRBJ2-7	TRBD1	CASSSGTGIYEQYF